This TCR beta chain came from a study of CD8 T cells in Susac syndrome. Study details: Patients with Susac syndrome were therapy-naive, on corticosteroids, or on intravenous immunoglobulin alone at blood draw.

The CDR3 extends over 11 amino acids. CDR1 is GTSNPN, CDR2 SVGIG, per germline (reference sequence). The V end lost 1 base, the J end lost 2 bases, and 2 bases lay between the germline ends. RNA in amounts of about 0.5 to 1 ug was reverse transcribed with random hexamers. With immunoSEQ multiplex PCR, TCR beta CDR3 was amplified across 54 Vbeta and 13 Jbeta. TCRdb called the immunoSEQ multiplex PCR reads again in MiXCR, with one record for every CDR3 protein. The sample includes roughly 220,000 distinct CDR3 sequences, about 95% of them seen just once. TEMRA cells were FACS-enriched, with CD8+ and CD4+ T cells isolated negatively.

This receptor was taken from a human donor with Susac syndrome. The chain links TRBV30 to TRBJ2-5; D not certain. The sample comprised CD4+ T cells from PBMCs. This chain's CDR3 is CAWSGQETQYF. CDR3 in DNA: TGTGCCTGGAGTGGTCAAGAGACCCAGTACTTC.